The present T cell receptor (beta chain) was sequenced within a study of blood T cell repertoires in COVID-19. Study-wide context: Both acute and convalescent COVID-19 samples were obtained from the United States, Italy and Spain. Sample material is recorded as cDNA or gDNA derived from T cells, B-cell-depleted T cells, or PBMCs.

This table comes from immunoSEQ multiplex PCR, and its TCRdb copy is limited to in-frame clones, with some not included. The table includes about 180,000 clones, approximately 86% detected once. This clone has a count of ten or more. What was sequenced was peripheral blood. The source is a man aged 45-60 years with active or convalescent COVID-19.

The CDR3 loop is CASSQTEMNTEAFF. CDR3 nucleotides: TGCGCCAGCAGCCAGACGGAGATGAACACTGAAGCTTTCTTT. This chain links TRBV4-3 with TRBJ1-1; D is uncertain. V lost 3 bases to trimming and J lost 0 bases, with 8 bases between them. The CDR3 totals 14 residues. CDR1 is LGHNA and CDR2 is YSLEER in the germline V gene.